The clone carrying this TCR beta chain was recorded many times. Its target is unknown. Germline-derived CDR1 and CDR2 are DFQATT and SNEGSKA (reference sequence). The CDR3 contains 13 residues. V gave up 5 bases and J gave up 5 bases; unmatched junction bases: 5. The TCR beta CDR3 regions underwent amplification using RNA transcripts as the source. HTBI primers drove first-round RT-PCR of the TCR CDR3. TCRdb reanalysed the multiplex PCR reads using MiXCR and keeps one entry per CDR3 protein. The profile shows approximately 610,000 distinct CDR3 sequences, 15% to 20% of them singletons. The data belong to a study of T cells in Graves' hyperthyroidism and ophthalmopathy. Findings and limits, study-wide: Most expanded thyroid clonotypes above 0.001 recurred in blood. Onset of ophthalmopathy came a median roughly 6.5 months after the model predicted it.

Newly diagnosed hyperthyroidism, duration under 2 months, in patients aged 18 to 65. The sequence came from a woman aged 18 to 35 with Graves' hyperthyroidism. The chain recombines TRBV20-1 with TRBJ2-7, with 11 nucleotides matching TRBD1. Sequenced: blood. CDR3 nucleotide sequence: TGCAGTGCTGGGGGACAGGGGGACAACGAGCAGTACTTC. It encodes CSAGGQGDNEQYF.